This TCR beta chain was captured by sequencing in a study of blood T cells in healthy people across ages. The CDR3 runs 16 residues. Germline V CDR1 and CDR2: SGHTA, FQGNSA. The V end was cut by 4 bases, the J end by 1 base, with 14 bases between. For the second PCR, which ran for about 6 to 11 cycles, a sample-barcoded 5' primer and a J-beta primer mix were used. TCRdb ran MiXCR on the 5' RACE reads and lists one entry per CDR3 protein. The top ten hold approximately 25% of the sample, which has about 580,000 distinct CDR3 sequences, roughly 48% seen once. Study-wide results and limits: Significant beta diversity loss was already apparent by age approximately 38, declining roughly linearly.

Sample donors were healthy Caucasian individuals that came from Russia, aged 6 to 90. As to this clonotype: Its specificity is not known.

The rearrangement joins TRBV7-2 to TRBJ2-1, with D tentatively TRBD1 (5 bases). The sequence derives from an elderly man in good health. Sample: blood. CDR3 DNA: TGTACCAGCAGCTATAGGGGCACGAGGTCCTACAATGAGCAGTTCTTC. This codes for CTSSYRGTRSYNEQFF.